A single sample is the source of the 16 T cell receptor beta chains below, sequenced in a study of cytomegalovirus exposure and HLA in healthy donors (dated by TCRdb to about 2017). The library was prepared using the immunoSEQ multiplex PCR assay. For the multiplex PCR, a mixture combining 60 forward primers for TCR Vbeta segments and 13 reverse primers for TCR Jbeta segments was used. The immuneACCESS repertoire file appears here via TCRdb, limited to in-frame rearrangements. These files lack a portion of the clones; in checked studies, under half of the deficit traces to unresolved V genes, and the cause of the others is not known. This sample lists about 200,000 clones; roughly 77% were detected once. Approximately 0.39% of the sample rests with the top ten. Specimen: PBMCs. Receptors originate from a male donor in good health and CMV-seropositive.

The chain links TRBV5-5 to TRBJ2-5, with TRBD1 matching 11 bases. V dropped 0 bases and J dropped 4; count of bases not matched to a gene: 2. Germline V gene sequence: CDR1 SGHKS, CDR2 YYEKEE (reference sequence). The CDR3 consists of 15 residues. For the CDR3, the DNA is TGTGCCAGCAGCTTGGCTGGGACAGGGGGAGAGACCCAGTACTTC. It translates to CASSLAGTGGETQYF.

This chain connects TRBV18 to TRBJ2-7; tentative D call: TRBD2 (5 bases). Germline assignment: CDR1 KGHSH and CDR2 LQKENI. The CDR3 consists of 13 residues. Trimming removed 6 bases at V and 5 bases at J, with 14 bases between. CDR3 amino acids: CASSQNPGDEQYF. The CDR3 bases are TGTGCCAGCTCTCAAAACCCCGGGGACGAGCAGTACTTC.

The chain uses TRBV7-9 and TRBJ2-7; D is uncertain. V shed 7 bases and J shed 2 bases, with 9 bases lying between them. The CDR3 has 12 residues. Germline values: CDR1 SEHNR, CDR2 FQNEAQ (reference sequence). CDR3 protein: CASNIDTYEQYF. CDR3 nucleotide sequence: TGTGCCAGCAACATTGACACCTACGAGCAGTACTTC. Combining the CDR3 with reference TRBV7-9 and TRBJ2-7 gives the whole variable domain DTGVSQNPRHKITKRGQNVTFRCDPISEHNRLYWYRQTLGQGPEFLTYFQNEAQLEKSRLLSDRFSAERPKGSFSTLEIQRTEQGDSAMYLCASNIDTYEQYFGPGTRLTVT.

The V call is TRBV28, the J call TRBJ1-1; D is perhaps TRBD1 (6 bases). V was clipped by 10 bases and J by 2 bases, with 17 bases between them. Germline values: CDR1 MDHEN, CDR2 SYDVKM. The CDR3 length is 14 residues. The CDR3 reads CATLTRTDNTEAFF. CDR3 sequence (DNA): TGTGCCACCCTCACCCGGACAGACAACACTGAAGCTTTCTTT.

V and J are TRBV7-3 and TRBJ2-1; the match to TRBD2 covers 8 bases. Per germline, CDR1 SGHTA and CDR2 FQGTGA. The V and J ends lost 5 bases and 12 bases, in that order; junction bases with no gene match: 9. The length of the CDR3 is 13 residues. The CDR3 reads CASSRGTGLVQFF. The CDR3 bases are TGTGCCAGCAGCCGAGGAACGGGACTAGTGCAGTTCTTC. Full variable domain (remainder filled in from reference TRBV7-3 and TRBJ2-1): GAGVSQTPSNKVTEKGKYVELRCDPISGHTALYWYRQSLGQGPEFLIYFQGTGAADDSGLPNDRFFAVRPEGSVSTLKIQRTERGDSAVYLCASSRGTGLVQFFGPGTRLTVL.

The chain recombines TRBV19 with TRBJ1-1, with TRBD1 matching 8 bases. The J segment lost 1 base and the V segment lost 5 bases, leaving 6 bases of the junction unmatched. Per the germline V gene, CDR1 is LNHDA and CDR2 is SQIVND (reference sequence). This CDR3 contains 15 residues. The CDR3 nucleotides are TGTGCCAGTAGTGCTCAGGGGGCTTGGAACACTGAAGCTTTCTTT. Protein sequence: CASSAQGAWNTEAFF.

This chain connects TRBV19 to TRBJ1-5, with no clear D. There are 17 residues in the CDR3. Germline CDR1 and CDR2: LNHDA and SQIVND (reference sequence). The ends were cut back, 4 bases at V and 0 bases at J, with 16 bases in the middle. The CDR3 sequence: CASSKLTLEASNQPQHF. DNA of the CDR3: TGTGCCAGTAGTAAGCTCACCCTTGAGGCTAGCAATCAGCCCCAGCATTTT.

This chain uses TRBV21-1 with TRBJ2-3; no check of the table's D call, TRBD2, against the DNA was made. TRBV21-1 is noted as a pseudogene. The CDR3 length is 14 residues. CDR3 nucleotide sequence: TGTGCCAAAAAGGGAGGGGGGTTCACAGATACGCAGTATTTT. Translating it yields CAKKGGGFTDTQYF.

This chain links TRBV7-3 with TRBJ2-1; 8 bases are shared with TRBD2. This CDR3 comprises 14 residues. Germline V CDR1 and CDR2: SGHTA, FQGTGA. The V gene end was trimmed by 4 bases and the J gene end by 6 bases; junction bases not matched to a gene: 5. The CDR3 loop reads CASSSGLAPNEQFF. The CDR3 DNA reads TGTGCCAGCAGCTCCGGACTAGCTCCCAATGAGCAGTTCTTC.

The CDR3 protein is CASSPARQFNEKLFF. The CDR3 DNA reads TGTGCCAGCTCACCAGCGAGACAGTTTAATGAAAAACTGTTTTTT. The rearrangement uses TRBV18 and TRBJ1-4; D might be TRBD1 (5 bases). Germline V gene sequence: CDR1 KGHSH, CDR2 LQKENI. This CDR3 has 15 amino acids. Trimming left V 2 bases short and J 4 bases short, with 11 bases between.

This clone was seen a single time. This chain uses TRBV28 with TRBJ2-3, with TRBD2 matching over 9 bases. The germline V gene encodes CDR1 MDHEN and CDR2 SYDVKM. V was pared by 5 bases and J by 2 bases, with 5 bases of the junction left unmatched. This CDR3 contains 15 residues. CDR3 bases: TGTGCCAGCAGTCAGACTAGCGGCCTCACAGATACGCAGTATTTT. Translated, it gives CASSQTSGLTDTQYF.

This clone has just a few counts. The chain joins TRBV2 to TRBJ2-7; the D is unclear. CDR1 and CDR2 (germline): SNHLY, FYNNEI. The CDR3 loop spans 11 amino acids. V dropped 4 bases and J dropped 3 bases, with 4 bases sitting between them. The DNA for the CDR3 is TGTGCCAGCAGTGTTCACTACGAGCAGTACTTC. Its protein product is CASSVHYEQYF.

CDR3 protein: CASSLRSVAGELFF. Here the CDR3 DNA reads TGTGCCAGCAGCCTGCGGAGTGTCGCCGGGGAGCTGTTTTTT. This chain links TRBV7-2 with TRBJ2-2, with unresolved D. V was trimmed by 5 bases and J by 6 bases, leaving 13 bases between them. Germline V CDR1 and CDR2: SGHTA, FQGNSA. The CDR3 sequence is 14 residues long. The full variable domain, completed using reference TRBV7-2 and TRBJ2-2, is GAGVSQSPSNKVTEKGKDVELRCDPISGHTALYWYRQSLGQGLEFLIYFQGNSAPDKSGLPSDRFSAERTGGSVSTLTIQRTQQEDSAVYLCASSLRSVAGELFFGEGSRLTVL.

V is TRBV27 and J is TRBJ1-2; weak D call: TRBD1 (5 bases). Germline assignment: CDR1 MNHEY and CDR2 SMNVEV (reference sequence). V dropped 5 bases and J dropped 8 bases, with 15 bases sitting between them. The CDR3 consists of 13 residues. DNA for the CDR3: TGTGCCAGCAGTCATCCCGGGGGAGAAGGCTACACCTTC. Translating gives CASSHPGGEGYTF.

This CDR3 reads CASSPYDPDREDVSNQPQHF. CDR3 nucleotides: TGTGCCAGCTCACCATACGACCCTGACAGGGAGGATGTGAGCAATCAGCCCCAGCATTTT. V usage is TRBV18 and J usage is TRBJ1-5, with 7 positions matching TRBD1. CDR3 length equals 20 residues. After removal of 2 bases from V and 1 base from J, the junction contained 17 bases not matched to a gene. Germline lookup yields CDR1 KGHSH and CDR2 LQKENI.

This rearrangement joins TRBV11-2 to TRBJ1-1; D remains ambiguous. The CDR3 runs to 13 residues. Germline V gene sequence: CDR1 SGHAT, CDR2 FQNNGV. The V end lost 1 base, the J end lost 4 bases, and 7 bases lay between the germline ends. The CDR3 region has the DNA TGTGCCAGCAGCTTAGCGGTTTCCACTGAAGCTTTCTTT. Translation gives CASSLAVSTEAFF.